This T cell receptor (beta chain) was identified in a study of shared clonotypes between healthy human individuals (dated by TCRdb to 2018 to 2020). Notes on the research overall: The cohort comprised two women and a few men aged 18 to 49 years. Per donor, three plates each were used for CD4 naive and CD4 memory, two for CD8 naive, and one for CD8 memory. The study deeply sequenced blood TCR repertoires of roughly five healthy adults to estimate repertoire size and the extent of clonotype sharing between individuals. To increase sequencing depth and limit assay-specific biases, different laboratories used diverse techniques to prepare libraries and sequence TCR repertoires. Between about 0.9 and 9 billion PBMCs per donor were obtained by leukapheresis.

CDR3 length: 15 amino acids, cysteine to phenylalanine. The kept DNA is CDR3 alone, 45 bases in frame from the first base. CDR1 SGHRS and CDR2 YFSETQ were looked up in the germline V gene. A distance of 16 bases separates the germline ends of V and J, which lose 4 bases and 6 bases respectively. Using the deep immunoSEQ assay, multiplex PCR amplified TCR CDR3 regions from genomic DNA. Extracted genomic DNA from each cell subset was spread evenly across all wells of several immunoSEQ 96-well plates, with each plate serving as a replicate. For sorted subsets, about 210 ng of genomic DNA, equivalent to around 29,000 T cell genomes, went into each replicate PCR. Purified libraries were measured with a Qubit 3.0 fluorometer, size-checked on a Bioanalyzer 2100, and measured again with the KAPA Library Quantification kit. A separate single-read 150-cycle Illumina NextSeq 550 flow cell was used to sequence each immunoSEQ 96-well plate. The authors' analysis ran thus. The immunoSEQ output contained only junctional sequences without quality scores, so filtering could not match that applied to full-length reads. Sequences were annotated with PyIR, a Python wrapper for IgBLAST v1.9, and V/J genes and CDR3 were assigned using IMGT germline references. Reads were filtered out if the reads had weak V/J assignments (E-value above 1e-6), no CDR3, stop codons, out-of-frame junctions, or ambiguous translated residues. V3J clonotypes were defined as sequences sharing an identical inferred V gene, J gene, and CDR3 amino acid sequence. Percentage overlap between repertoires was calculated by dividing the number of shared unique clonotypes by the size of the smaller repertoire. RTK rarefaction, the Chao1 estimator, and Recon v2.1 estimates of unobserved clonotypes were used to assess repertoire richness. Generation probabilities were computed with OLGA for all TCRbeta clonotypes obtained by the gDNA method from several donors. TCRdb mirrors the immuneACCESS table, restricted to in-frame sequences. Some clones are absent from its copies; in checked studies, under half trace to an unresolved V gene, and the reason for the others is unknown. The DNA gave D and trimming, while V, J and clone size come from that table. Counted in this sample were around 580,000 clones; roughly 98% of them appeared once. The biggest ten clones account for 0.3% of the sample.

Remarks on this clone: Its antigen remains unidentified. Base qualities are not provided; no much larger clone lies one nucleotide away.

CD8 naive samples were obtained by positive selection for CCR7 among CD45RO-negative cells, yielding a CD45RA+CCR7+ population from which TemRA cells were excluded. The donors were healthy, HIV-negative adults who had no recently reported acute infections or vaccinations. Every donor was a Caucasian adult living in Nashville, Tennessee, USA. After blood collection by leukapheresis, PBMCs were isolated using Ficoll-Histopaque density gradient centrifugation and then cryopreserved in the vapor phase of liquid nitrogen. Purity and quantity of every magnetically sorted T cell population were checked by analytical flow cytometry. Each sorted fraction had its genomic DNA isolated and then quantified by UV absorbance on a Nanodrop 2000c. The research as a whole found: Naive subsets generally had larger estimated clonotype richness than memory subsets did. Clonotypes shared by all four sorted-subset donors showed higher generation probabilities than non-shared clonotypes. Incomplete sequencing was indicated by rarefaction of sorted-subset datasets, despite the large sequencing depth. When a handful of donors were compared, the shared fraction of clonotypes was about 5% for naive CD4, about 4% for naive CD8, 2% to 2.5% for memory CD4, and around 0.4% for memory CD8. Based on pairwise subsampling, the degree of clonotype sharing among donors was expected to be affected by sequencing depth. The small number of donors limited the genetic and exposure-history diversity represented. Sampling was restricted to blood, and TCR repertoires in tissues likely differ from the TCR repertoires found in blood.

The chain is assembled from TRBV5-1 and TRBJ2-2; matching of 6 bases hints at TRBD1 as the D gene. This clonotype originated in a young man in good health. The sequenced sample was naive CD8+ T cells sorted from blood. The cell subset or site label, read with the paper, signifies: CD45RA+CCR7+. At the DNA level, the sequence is TGCGCCAGCAGCGAGCCTACAGGGCGAGCCGGGGAGCTGTTTTTT. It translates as CASSEPTGRAGELFF. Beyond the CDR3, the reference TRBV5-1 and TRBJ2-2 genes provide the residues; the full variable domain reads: KAGVTQTPRYLIKTRGQQVTLSCSPISGHRSVSWYQQTPGQGLQFLFEYFSETQRNKGNFPGRFSGRQFSNSRSEMNVSTLELGDSALYLCASSEPTGRAGELFFGEGSRLTVL.